The 4 T cell receptor beta chains below all came from one sample that was sequenced in a study of blood T cell repertoires in COVID-19. Assay: immunoSEQ multiplex PCR; the TCRdb copy retains only in-frame clones and omits some. The sample includes over 250,000 clones, 75% to 90% of them seen just once. Sequenced: peripheral blood. All receptors come from a woman between 65 and 79 years old with acute or convalescent COVID-19.

In DNA, the CDR3 is TGTGCCAGCAGTTACGAGGACAGACTTAACACTGAAGCTTTCTTT. It specifies CASSYEDRLNTEAFF. J is TRBJ1-1 and V is TRBV6-6; maybe TRBD1 (6 bases). The germline V gene has CDR1 MNHNY and CDR2 SVGAGI (reference sequence). V was clipped by 2 bases and J by 2 bases, with 12 bases between them. CDR3 length equals 15 residues.

The CDR3 DNA reads as TGTGCCAGTAGTACCGACAGGGTTAGTGGCTACACCTTC. Translating it yields CASSTDRVSGYTF. V is TRBV19 and J is TRBJ1-2, with 7 bases matching TRBD1. This CDR3 has 13 residues. From germline, CDR1 is LNHDA and CDR2 SQIVND (reference sequence). The trim removed 4 bases at V and 7 bases at J, leaving 6 bases unmatched.

This clone has only one observation. This CDR3 is CASSFRQHTEAFF. CDR3 DNA: TGCGCCAGCAGCTTTCGACAGCACACTGAAGCTTTCTTT. This chain uses TRBV5-1 with TRBJ1-1, with D perhaps TRBD1 (5 bases). Germline V gene lookup returns CDR1 SGHRS and CDR2 YFSETQ. The ends were cut back, 2 bases at V and 3 bases at J, with 8 bases in the middle. This CDR3 comprises 13 residues.

The chain couples TRBV3-1 (or the pseudogene TRBV3-2) to TRBJ2-3; 11 positions match TRBD2. The CDR3 has 18 residues. The V and J ends lost 5 bases and 0 bases, in that order; junction bases with no gene match: 10. CDR1 is LGHDT and CDR2 is YNNKEL in the germline V gene (reference sequence). The CDR3 region is CASSFGGTSGSSTDTQYF. The CDR3 DNA sequence: TGTGCCAGCAGCTTTGGCGGGACTAGCGGAAGTAGCACAGATACGCAGTATTTT.